One sample yielded the 25 T cell receptor beta chains listed below, sequenced in a study of T cell responses to AZD1222 COVID-19 vaccine. Using immunoSEQ multiplex PCR, the repertoire was profiled, and TCRdb retains in-frame clones only, with some absent. The sample records 210,000 or so clones, 85% to 95% being singletons. Material: peripheral blood, obtained on day 0 of MenACWY control vaccination. The receptors were sampled from an adult in good health.

This clone occurred once. The genes are TRBV20-1 and TRBJ1-3; possibly TRBD1 for D (5 bases). Germline values: CDR1 DFQATT, CDR2 SNEGSKA (reference sequence). The CDR3 loop spans 14 amino acids. V lost 3 bases to trimming and J lost 1 base, with 10 bases between them. This chain's CDR3 is CSASAQGSGNTIYF. The CDR3 DNA is TGCAGTGCTAGTGCTCAGGGATCTGGAAACACCATATATTTT.

The chain combines TRBV28 with TRBJ2-5; the D gene could be TRBD1 or TRBD2 (5 bases each). The germline CDR1 and CDR2 sequences are MDHEN and SYDVKM. V lost 6 bases and J 5 bases, leaving 22 bases between the germline ends. The CDR3 is 16 amino acids. This CDR3 reads CASRAGGPKRGETQYF. The DNA of the CDR3 is TGTGCCAGCAGAGCAGGAGGTCCAAAAAGGGGTGAGACCCAGTACTTC. The whole variable domain, remainder taken from reference TRBV28 and TRBJ2-5, is DVKVTQSSRYLVKRTGEKVFLECVQDMDHENMFWYRQDPGLGLRLIYFSYDVKMKEKGDIPEGYSVSREKKERFSLILESASTNQTSMYLCASRAGGPKRGETQYFGPGTRLLVL.

This chain links TRBV30 with TRBJ2-1, with a tentative D call TRBD2 (6 bases). Trimming removed 3 bases from V and 3 bases from J, with 9 bases in between. The CDR3 contains 13 residues. Germline assignment: CDR1 GTSNPN and CDR2 SVGIG (reference sequence). CDR3 nucleotide sequence: TGTGCCTGGAGGCAGACTAGCTACAATGAGCAGTTCTTC. Encoded protein: CAWRQTSYNEQFF.

The V call is TRBV7-2, the J call TRBJ1-5, with 8 bases aligning to TRBD1. J was trimmed by 3 bases and V by 5 bases; bases with no gene match: 6. Germline V CDR1 and CDR2: SGHTA, FQGNSA. The CDR3 consists of 15 residues. The CDR3: CASSLVTGDNQPQHF. Here the CDR3 DNA reads TGTGCCAGCAGCCTAGTGACAGGGGACAATCAGCCCCAGCATTTT.

CDR3 nucleotides: TGTGCCACCCGGGGGGCAGGGGGCACGGAGACCCAGTACTTC. Translated: CATRGAGGTETQYF. The chain combines TRBV10-3 with TRBJ2-5, with D perhaps matching TRBD1 (8 bases). V was clipped by 10 bases and J by 5 bases, with 20 bases between them. CDR1 is ENHRY, CDR2 SYGVKD, per germline. The CDR3 loop spans 14 amino acids.

The chain's CDR3 is CAWSVDAPYGYTF. CDR3 bases: TGTGCCTGGAGTGTGGACGCTCCCTATGGCTACACCTTC. The chain combines TRBV30 with TRBJ1-2; no clear D gene. The CDR3 consists of 13 residues. Germline lookup yields CDR1 GTSNPN and CDR2 SVGIG (reference sequence). Trimming removed 0 bases from V and 4 bases from J, with 9 bases in between.

This chain joins TRBV6-5 and TRBJ1-2; maybe TRBD1 (5 bases). The germline CDR1 and CDR2 sequences are MNHEY and SVGAGI. CDR3 length equals 12 residues. The V end lost 6 bases, the J end lost 3 bases, and 8 bases lay between the germline ends. Here the CDR3 DNA reads TGTGCCAGCAGCGGGACGGACTATGGCTACACCTTC. It specifies CASSGTDYGYTF.

The gene calls are TRBV29-1 and TRBJ1-2, with TRBD1 matching 9 bases. The germline V gene has CDR1 SQVTM and CDR2 ANQGSEA. CDR3 length: 13 amino acids. V dropped 3 bases and J dropped 5; count of bases not matched to a gene: 4. CDR3 nucleotide sequence: TGCAGCGTTGAGGGGACAGGGAATTATGGCTACACCTTC. Translated: CSVEGTGNYGYTF. Based on the CDR3 plus reference TRBV29-1 and TRBJ1-2, the full variable domain is SAVISQKPSRDICQRGTSLTIQCQVDSQVTMMFWYRQQPGQSLTLIATANQGSEATYESGFVIDKFPISRPNLTFSTLTVSNMSPEDSSIYLCSVEGTGNYGYTFGSGTRLTVV.

The chain links TRBV6-5 to TRBJ1-1; TRBD1 matches 8 bases. The junction had 4 bases not matched to a gene; V was cut back by 6 bases and J by 7 bases. The V gene's germline CDR1 is MNHEY and CDR2 SVGAGI. The CDR3 has 12 amino acids. CDR3: CASRDRVGEAFF. DNA of the CDR3: TGTGCCAGCAGGGACAGGGTAGGTGAAGCTTTCTTT.

The rearrangement joins TRBV5-6 to TRBJ1-5, with D possibly matching TRBD1 (6 bases). This CDR3 is 15 amino acids long. The V and J ends lost 2 bases and 5 bases respectively, with 14 bases between them. Germline CDR1 and CDR2: SGHDT and YYEEEE. In DNA form, the CDR3 reads TGTGCCAGCAGCTTCAGTTCAGGGGTCGATCAGCCCCAGCATTTT. Its translation: CASSFSSGVDQPQHF.

This clone has only a few counts. The chain's CDR3 is CASSAGQQETQYF. The DNA of the CDR3 is TGCGCCAGCAGCGCAGGACAGCAAGAGACCCAGTACTTC. The V gene is TRBV5-1, the J gene TRBJ2-5; possible D gene TRBD1, 6 bases. CDR3 length: 13 residues. Germline-derived CDR1 and CDR2 are SGHRS and YFSETQ. Trimming removed 4 bases from V and 2 bases from J, with 9 bases in between.

The chain uses TRBV2 and TRBJ1-2; 11 positions match TRBD1. Per germline, CDR1 SNHLY and CDR2 FYNNEI. V was clipped by 6 bases and J by 4 bases; unmatched bases: 7. The CDR3 sequence is 15 residues long. The CDR3 DNA is TGTGCCAGCAGCGACCGGGGACAGGGGGGCTATGGCTACACCTTC. Amino acids: CASSDRGQGGYGYTF.

This rearrangement joins TRBV12-3 or TRBV12-4 to TRBJ2-2; D unclear. CDR3 length: 13 residues. Between the trimmed V and J ends, which lost 11 bases and 1 base, there was a span of 11 bases. The CDR3 region has the DNA TGTGCCGATCGACGTGGGAACACCGGGGAGCTGTTTTTT. Amino acids: CADRRGNTGELFF.

The chain employs TRBV5-1 and TRBJ2-7; TRBD2 aligns across 11 bases. This CDR3 is 15 amino acids long. Per germline, CDR1 SGHRS and CDR2 YFSETQ. V dropped 2 bases and J dropped 5; count of bases not matched to a gene: 6. This chain's CDR3 is CASSFASGGPNEQYF. The CDR3 DNA sequence: TGCGCCAGCAGCTTCGCTAGCGGGGGGCCCAACGAGCAGTACTTC.

This rearrangement joins TRBV7-8 to TRBJ1-1, with D uncertain. Germline lookup yields CDR1 SGHVS and CDR2 FQNEAQ. The germline V and J ends were trimmed by 7 bases and 0 bases, with 18 bases remaining between them. This CDR3 spans 16 amino acids. CDR3 protein: CASTDLRARMNTEAFF. In DNA form, the CDR3 reads TGTGCCAGCACTGATCTCCGGGCTAGAATGAACACTGAAGCTTTCTTT.

The chain carries TRBV7-6 and TRBJ2-7, with D possibly TRBD1 on 6 matching bases. V lost 0 bases and J lost 1, with 10 bases in between. The CDR3 contains 15 residues. Germline CDR1 is SGHVS and CDR2 is FNYEAQ. CDR3 protein: CASSLAQGRSYEQYF. The CDR3 DNA reads as TGTGCCAGCAGCTTAGCGCAGGGGCGTTCCTACGAGCAGTACTTC.

The rearrangement joins TRBV30 to TRBJ1-2; 7 bases agree with TRBD1. Trimming at V came to 3 bases and at J to 8 bases, leaving 15 bases not matched to a gene. The CDR3 totals 15 residues. The germline V gene has CDR1 GTSNPN and CDR2 SVGIG (reference sequence). The chain's CDR3 is CAWRILVEGAGGYTF. In DNA, the CDR3 is TGTGCCTGGAGGATCCTAGTCGAGGGGGCAGGCGGCTACACCTTC.

The chain combines TRBV28 with TRBJ1-4; 8 bases agree with TRBD1. V trimming: 6 bases; J trimming: 7 bases; junction bases outside the gene matches: 16. Looked up from germline, CDR1 is MDHEN and CDR2 is SYDVKM. The CDR3 has 17 residues. CDR3: CASSGPTRTGIGEKLFF. CDR3 DNA: TGTGCCAGCAGCGGTCCGACTCGGACAGGGATAGGTGAAAAACTGTTTTTT.

The V gene is TRBV29-1, the J gene TRBJ1-2; D might be TRBD1 (5 bases). Trimming took off 5 bases at V and 5 bases at J, with 18 bases between the two ends. The CDR3 has 14 residues. Germline CDR1 reads SQVTM; CDR2 reads ANQGSEA. DNA of the CDR3: TGCAGCGTTCCAGGAGGGGCGTTGGCATATGGCTACACCTTC. Translation gives CSVPGGALAYGYTF.

The chain carries TRBV5-1 and TRBJ2-3; D tentatively fits TRBD1 or TRBD2 (5 bases each). Trimming cost V 2 bases and J 1 base, with 11 bases left between them. The CDR3 sequence is 15 residues long. From germline, CDR1 is SGHRS and CDR2 YFSETQ. CDR3 protein: CASSLGTVGTDTQYF. The CDR3 DNA is TGCGCCAGCAGCTTAGGGACGGTTGGCACAGATACGCAGTATTTT.

The V call is TRBV28, the J call TRBJ2-7; D gene uncertain. Deletions cut 7 bases from V and 4 bases from J, with 8 bases between. The germline V gene has CDR1 MDHEN and CDR2 SYDVKM. CDR3 length: 11 amino acids. CDR3 residues: CASTPGYEQYF. DNA for the CDR3: TGTGCCAGCACCCCCGGGTACGAGCAGTACTTC.

The genes are TRBV5-1 and TRBJ1-1; 10 bases are shared with TRBD1. Germline V gene sequence: CDR1 SGHRS, CDR2 YFSETQ. This CDR3 comprises 16 residues. V lost 4 bases to trimming and J lost 1 base; unmatched junction nucleotides: 7. Written as DNA, the CDR3 is TGCGCCAGCAGCCTTACGACAGGGGGCCGGAACACTGAAGCTTTCTTT. This encodes CASSLTTGGRNTEAFF.

CDR3 loop: CAWSPRGRGESQPQHF. CDR3 in DNA: TGTGCCTGGAGTCCCAGGGGGAGGGGAGAAAGTCAGCCCCAGCATTTT. V is TRBV30 and J is TRBJ1-5; 7 nucleotides align to TRBD1. The CDR3 length is 16 residues. V lost 2 bases to trimming and J lost 6 bases; unmatched junction nucleotides: 13. Germline V gene data show CDR1 as GTSNPN and CDR2 as SVGIG (reference sequence).

This clone was counted only a few times. The V call is TRBV2, the J call TRBJ1-1; D is perhaps TRBD1 (5 bases). V was clipped by 6 bases and J by 3 bases, with 11 bases between them. CDR1 is SNHLY, CDR2 FYNNEI, per germline. This CDR3 comprises 13 residues. This CDR3 reads CASSAQDYTEAFF. Written as DNA, the CDR3 is TGTGCCAGCAGCGCACAGGATTACACTGAAGCTTTCTTT.

This rearrangement joins TRBV28 to TRBJ1-5; 9 bases are a match to TRBD1. Germline V gives CDR1 MDHEN, CDR2 SYDVKM. With 2 bases clipped from V and 1 base from J, the junction kept 9 bases outside the gene matches. The CDR3 is 18 residues long. The CDR3 spells CASSLPTGGWGSNQPQHF. The CDR3 DNA reads TGTGCCAGCAGTTTACCAACAGGGGGCTGGGGGAGCAATCAGCCCCAGCATTTT.